A selection of T cell receptor beta chains follows, all from one sample in a study of T cell changes during pregnancy in multiple sclerosis. Method: immunoSEQ multiplex PCR; TCRdb's copy keeps in-frame clones and lacks some. This sample carries approximately 58,000 clones, roughly 90% of them seen once, and the ten largest clones take approximately 0.15%. The input for sequencing was CD4+ T cells from peripheral blood mononuclear cells, taken after pregnancy. These receptors were obtained from a female donor in good health, enrolled as a control in a pregnancy study. Both conserved end residues are part of each CDR3. A D gene is named only where the DNA matches it firmly. Expanded clones get a size class; other rows say once, few or many, or leave the size out.

J,V,size,length,D,DNA,CDR3
TRBJ2-5,TRBV5-1,.,14,TRBD2,TGCGCCAGCGGGATAGCGGGGGGCCAAGAGACCCAGTACTTC,CASGIAGGQETQYF
TRBJ2-5,TRBV5-6,.,13,.,TGTGCCAGCAGCCCCACAGGTTGGGAGACCCAGTACTTC,CASSPTGWETQYF
TRBJ1-4,TRBV19,.,14,TRBD1,TGTGCCACCAAAGCCCGGGACAGGGCTGAAAAACTGTTTTTT,CATKARDRAEKLFF
TRBJ1-6,TRBV7-3,.,15,TRBD1,TGTGCCAGCAGCTTATTGGGACAGACCAATTCACCCCTCCACTTT,CASSLLGQTNSPLHF
TRBJ1-1,TRBV18,.,15,.,TGTGCCAGCTCAACACCAGTCAGGGGTAGGACTGAAGCTTTCTTT,CASSTPVRGRTEAFF
TRBJ1-1,TRBV2,.,13,.,TGTGCCAGCACCCCGGGTCGGGTCACTGAAGCTTTCTTT,CASTPGRVTEAFF
TRBJ2-7,TRBV10-3,.,13,.,TGTGCCATCAGTGAGACCCTCCCGGGGGAGCAGTACTTC,CAISETLPGEQYF
TRBJ1-6,TRBV5-1,.,15,.,TGCGCCAGCAGCTTGCCCCAGGGGACGGATTCACCCCTCCACTTT,CASSLPQGTDSPLHF
TRBJ1-5,TRBV6-5,once,15,.,TGTGCCAGCAGACAATCCACAGGACGCAATCAGCCCCAGCATTTT,CASRQSTGRNQPQHF
TRBJ2-3,TRBV5-1,.,14,.,TGCGCCAGCAGCCCGACTGCGGGCGCAGATACGCAGTATTTT,CASSPTAGADTQYF
TRBJ1-5,TRBV5-6,once,16,TRBD1,TGTGCCAGCAGCACCGACAGGGGGCGGACCAATCAGCCCCAGCATTTT,CASSTDRGRTNQPQHF
TRBJ2-1,TRBV7-6,.,15,.,TGTGCCAGCAGCTTGCGAGCGGGCGCCTACAATGAGCAGTTCTTC,CASSLRAGAYNEQFF
TRBJ1-5,TRBV7-8,.,14,.,TGTGCCAGCAGCCAAGAGGTCGGGAATCAGCCCCAGCATTTT,CASSQEVGNQPQHF
TRBJ2-3,TRBV19,.,14,.,TGTGCCAGTAGTACCAGACGGGATACAGATACGCAGTATTTT,CASSTRRDTDTQYF
TRBJ1-2,TRBV5-5,.,14,TRBD1,TGTGCCAGCAGCCCGACAGGGGCCAGCTATGGCTACACCTTC,CASSPTGASYGYTF
TRBJ2-7,TRBV27,.,15,TRBD1,TGTGCCAGCAGGAAGGGACAGGGAGGGTCCTACGAGCAGTACTTC,CASRKGQGGSYEQYF
TRBJ2-5,TRBV14,once,13,TRBD2,TGTGCCAGCAGCCCGCGGGGGGCAGAGACCCAGTACTTC,CASSPRGAETQYF
TRBJ2-5,TRBV7-2,.,14,.,TGTGCCAGCAGGGCTAGCTTGGGGGGTGAGACCCAGTACTTC,CASRASLGGETQYF
TRBJ1-5,TRBV2,.,15,.,TGTGCCAGCATGGAGAAGCAGTGGGGCAATCAGCCCCAGCATTTT,CASMEKQWGNQPQHF
TRBJ1-6,TRBV7-9,.,13,TRBD1,TGTGCCGGACAGGGTACTTTCGACTCACCCCTCCACTTT,CAGQGTFDSPLHF
TRBJ1-1,TRBV4-1,.,14,.,TGCGCCAGCAGCCAAGATTCGAACAGGGAGATAGCTTTCTTT,CASSQDSNREIAFF
TRBJ2-3,TRBV6-4,.,14,TRBD2,TGTGCCAGCAGTGCTAGCGGCAGCACAGATACGCAGTATTTT,CASSASGSTDTQYF
TRBJ2-3,TRBV6-6,.,12,.,TGTGCCAGCAGTTCTCCTTCAGATACGCAGTATTTT,CASSSPSDTQYF
TRBJ2-3,TRBV4-2,.,16,TRBD1,TGTGCCAGCAGCCCCCGGGACAGGGGGGATCGGAATACGCAGTATTTT,CASSPRDRGDRNTQYF
TRBJ2-1,TRBV4-3,.,18,TRBD2,TGCGCCAGCAGCCCGTCCTTAGCGGGGGGCCTGTCCTACAATGAGCAGTTCTTC,CASSPSLAGGLSYNEQFF
TRBJ1-5,TRBV19,.,13,.,TGTGCCAGTAGGGGTCAGGGTAATCAGCCCCAGCATTTT,CASRGQGNQPQHF
TRBJ2-3,TRBV27,.,14,TRBD2,TGTGCCAGCAGAGCCGGGCGGGGGGCTGATACGCAGTATTTT,CASRAGRGADTQYF
TRBJ1-1,TRBV29-1,few,14,.,TGCAGCGTTACGGACAGCGCCATGAACACTGAAGCTTTCTTT,CSVTDSAMNTEAFF
TRBJ1-1,TRBV10-3,.,12,.,TGTGCCATCAGGGCCTCGAACACTGAAGCTTTCTTT,CAIRASNTEAFF
TRBJ2-5,TRBV7-2,.,16,TRBD2,TGTGCCAGCAGCTCTTCAGGACTAGCGGGGGTAGAGACCCAGTACTTC,CASSSSGLAGVETQYF
TRBJ1-4,TRBV7-9,.,11,.,TGTGCCAGCAGCCTTAATGAAAAACTGTTTTTT,CASSLNEKLFF
TRBJ2-1,TRBV18,.,14,.,TGTGCCAGCTCACCACGGCAGGTTAACAATGAGCAGTTCTTC,CASSPRQVNNEQFF
TRBJ1-2,TRBV7-2,.,13,TRBD1,TGTGCCAGCAGCTCAGGACAGGTTTATGGCTACACCTTC,CASSSGQVYGYTF
TRBJ1-2,TRBV21-1,.,12,.,TGTGCCAGCAGCACCAGGGGATATGGCTACACCTTC,CASSTRGYGYTF
TRBJ2-5,TRBV7-3,.,13,.,TGTGCCAGCAGCTTCCAGGGAGGAGAGACCCAGTACTTC,CASSFQGGETQYF
TRBJ2-2,TRBV7-9,.,16,TRBD1,TGTGCCAGCAGCTTAGCCGGGACAGGGACCACCGGGGAGCTGTTTTTT,CASSLAGTGTTGELFF
TRBJ1-2,TRBV18,once,18,.,TGTGCCAGCTCACCTCTTATAGGTGACAGCGATATACGATTTGGCTACACCTTC,CASSPLIGDSDIRFGYTF
TRBJ1-3,TRBV5-4,.,12,.,TGTGCCAGCAGCTTAGGAGAGGACACCATATATTTT,CASSLGEDTIYF
TRBJ1-1,TRBV6-6,.,14,TRBD1,TGTGCCAGCAGCTCATCTAGGGGGCTCTCGGAAGCTTTCTTT,CASSSSRGLSEAFF
TRBJ1-4,TRBV28,.,11,.,TGTGCCAGCACCTCTAATGAAAAACTGTTTTTT,CASTSNEKLFF
TRBJ2-3,TRBV28,.,16,TRBD2,TGTGCCAGCAGCCACCAACGGGGGGGACACACAGATACGCAGTATTTT,CASSHQRGGHTDTQYF